The 7 T cell receptor beta chains listed next were all sequenced from one sample in a study of control samples from healthy donors and cancer patients. The protocol was immunoSEQ multiplex PCR, while the TCRdb copy is restricted to in-frame clones and leaves out a portion. The sample carries roughly 130,000 clones, roughly 90% recorded once. The sample consisted of blood. The receptors stem from a man in his late teens or twenties in good health.

V and J are TRBV11-2 and TRBJ2-2, with D possibly matching TRBD1 (5 bases). The CDR3 covers 15 residues. Deletions cut 1 base from V and 2 bases from J, with 8 bases between. Germline loops: CDR1 SGHAT, CDR2 FQNNGV. The CDR3: CASSLVRTNTGELFF. DNA for the CDR3: TGTGCCAGCAGCTTAGTCAGGACAAACACCGGGGAGCTGTTTTTT.

The chain has TRBV19 and TRBJ2-3; either TRBD1 or TRBD2 may supply D (6 bases each). The germline V gene encodes CDR1 LNHDA and CDR2 SQIVND (reference sequence). Trimming left V 6 bases short and J 5 bases short, with 15 bases between. CDR3 length: 14 residues. The CDR3 spells CASSPTGAVDTQYF. The CDR3 DNA sequence: TGTGCCAGTAGCCCAACGGGGGCAGTAGATACGCAGTATTTT.

This chain connects TRBV7-2 to TRBJ1-5; the D gene is possibly TRBD1 (5 bases). With 1 base removed from V and 9 bases from J, the gap between germline ends came to 16 bases. The CDR3 is 15 amino acids. Germline-derived CDR1 and CDR2 are SGHTA and FQGNSA. CDR3 sequence: CASSLGGSSRVPQHF. The CDR3, as DNA: TGTGCCAGCAGCTTAGGGGGCAGCTCAAGGGTGCCCCAGCATTTT.

The chain carries TRBV7-6 and TRBJ2-7; tentative D call: TRBD1 (5 bases). The V gene's germline CDR1 is SGHVS and CDR2 FNYEAQ. Trimming took off 2 bases at V and 3 bases at J, with 5 bases between the two ends. The CDR3 runs 12 residues. The CDR3 sequence is CASSLQGYEQYF. The CDR3 nucleotides read TGTGCCAGCAGCTTACAGGGCTACGAGCAGTACTTC.

This clone is a singleton in its sample. J is TRBJ1-4 and V is TRBV30; D may be TRBD1 (5 bases). The germline gives CDR1 GTSNPN, CDR2 SVGIG (reference sequence). Between the trimmed V and J ends, which lost 2 bases and 8 bases, there was a span of 21 bases. This CDR3 contains 16 residues. The CDR3 reads CAWSKVGYRTPEKLFF. The CDR3, as DNA: TGTGCCTGGAGTAAGGTCGGGTACAGGACCCCCGAAAAACTGTTTTTT.

The chain has TRBV2 and TRBJ1-5, with D perhaps matching TRBD1 (6 bases). This CDR3 contains 13 residues. CDR1 is SNHLY, CDR2 FYNNEI, per germline. V was cut by 6 bases and J by 4 bases, with 10 bases left in between. The CDR3 DNA is TGTGCCAGCAGCTCCAGGGGTAATCAGCCCCAGCATTTT. Translating it yields CASSSRGNQPQHF. Complete variable domain (other parts from reference TRBV2 and TRBJ1-5): EPEVTQTPSHQVTQMGQEVILRCVPISNHLYFYWYRQILGQKVEFLVSFYNNEISEKSEIFDDQFSVERPDGSNFTLKIRSTKLEDSAMYFCASSSRGNQPQHFGDGTRLSIL.

V usage is TRBV9 and J usage is TRBJ1-4; D is undetermined. The CDR3 extends over 15 amino acids. V was pared by 5 bases and J by 0 bases, with 11 bases between. CDR1 is SGDLS, CDR2 YYNGEE, per germline. The CDR3: CASSEGLATNEKLFF. The DNA for the CDR3 is TGTGCCAGCAGTGAAGGACTGGCAACTAATGAAAAACTGTTTTTT. Full variable domain (rest looked up from reference TRBV9 and TRBJ1-4): DSGVTQTPKHLITATGQRVTLRCSPRSGDLSVYWYQQSLDQGLQFLIQYYNGEERAKGNILERFSAQQFPDLHSELNLSSLELGDSALYFCASSEGLATNEKLFFGSGTQLSVL.